A single sample is the source of the 13 T cell receptor beta chains below, sequenced in a study of T cell responses to AZD1222 COVID-19 vaccine. The assay was immunoSEQ multiplex PCR, and TCRdb's table has in-frame clones only and misses some. This sample has roughly 99,000 clones, with about 89% found just once. The specimen was peripheral blood, collected 28 days after the second AZD1222 dose. The receptors were gathered from an adult who received the AZD1222 COVID-19 vaccine.

This clone was observed once. The chain links TRBV28 to TRBJ1-4; no reliable D call. The CDR3 has 13 amino acids. With 5 bases removed from V and 5 bases from J, the gap between germline ends came to 9 bases. From germline, CDR1 is MDHEN and CDR2 SYDVKM. CDR3 sequence: CASSPSPNEKLFF. DNA for the CDR3: TGTGCCAGCAGTCCAAGCCCGAATGAAAAACTGTTTTTT.

This chain links TRBV6-6 with TRBJ1-1; possibly TRBD1 for D (6 bases). The CDR3 runs 13 residues. Trimming removed 6 bases at V and 0 bases at J, with 8 bases between. Germline V CDR1 and CDR2: MNHNY, SVGAGI (reference sequence). This CDR3 reads CASRGQMNTEAFF. The CDR3 nucleotides are TGTGCCAGCAGAGGACAGATGAACACTGAAGCTTTCTTT.

This rearrangement joins TRBV4-1 to TRBJ2-3; weak D call: TRBD2 (6 bases). The V and J ends lost 1 base and 3 bases respectively, with 17 bases between them. The CDR3 runs 17 residues. Per the germline V gene, CDR1 is MGHRA and CDR2 is YSYEKL. CDR3 protein: CASSQGRLVTTTDTQYF. The CDR3 DNA is TGCGCCAGCAGCCAAGGACGACTAGTTACGACAACAGATACGCAGTATTTT.

The chain carries TRBV11-2 and TRBJ2-3, with D uncertain. Trimming shortened V by 2 bases and J by 3 bases, and 12 bases separated the two germline ends. CDR1 is SGHAT, CDR2 FQNNGV, per germline. The CDR3 has 15 amino acids. The CDR3 region has the DNA TGTGCCAGCAGCTTACCGCCGACTCCAACAGATACGCAGTATTTT. It yields the protein CASSLPPTPTDTQYF.

V is TRBV28 and J is TRBJ2-1; D is unresolved. V lost 4 bases and J lost 11, with 12 bases in between. This CDR3 has 12 residues. Germline values: CDR1 MDHEN, CDR2 SYDVKM. CDR3 bases: TGTGCCAGCAGTTATAATGGTGAACAGCAGTTCTTC. This sequence encodes CASSYNGEQQFF.

The rearrangement joins TRBV6-5 to TRBJ1-1; TRBD1 matches at 8 bases. The CDR3 has 15 amino acids. The J segment lost 0 bases and the V segment lost 6 bases, leaving 6 bases of the junction unmatched. From germline, CDR1 is MNHEY and CDR2 SVGAGI. CDR3 in amino acids: CASRLDRGLNTEAFF. DNA for the CDR3: TGTGCCAGCAGACTCGACAGGGGCTTGAACACTGAAGCTTTCTTT.

V and J are TRBV7-2 and TRBJ2-7; 7 bases map to TRBD2. J lost 2 bases, V lost 0 bases, and 1 base had no gene match. Germline V gene data show CDR1 as SGHTA and CDR2 as FQGNSA. CDR3 size: 14 residues. The CDR3 region is CASSLAGGTYEQYF. The CDR3 DNA reads TGTGCCAGCAGCTTAGCGGGAGGGACCTACGAGCAGTACTTC.

This chain connects TRBV2 to TRBJ2-5; 7 bases line up with TRBD1. This CDR3 spans 16 amino acids. The trim removed 6 bases at V and 5 bases at J, leaving 15 bases unmatched. CDR1 SNHLY and CDR2 FYNNEI come from the germline V gene. The DNA of the CDR3 is TGTGCCAGCAGGGGTAGACAGGGCGAAAGGGTGGAGACCCAGTACTTC. Residues: CASRGRQGERVETQYF.

The chain joins TRBV4-1 to TRBJ2-5, with 15 bases matching TRBD2. This CDR3 comprises 18 residues. The V segment lost 1 base and the J segment 5 bases; nucleotides outside the gene matches: 8. The germline V gene has CDR1 MGHRA and CDR2 YSYEKL. CDR3 residues: CASSQAGLAGGLVETQYF. As DNA, the CDR3 is TGCGCCAGCAGCCAAGCGGGACTAGCGGGAGGCTTAGTGGAGACCCAGTACTTC.

The rearrangement links TRBV28 to TRBJ2-7; D is ambiguous. The CDR3 length is 15 residues. The germline gives CDR1 MDHEN, CDR2 SYDVKM. Trimming shortened V by 6 bases and J by 6 bases, and 21 bases separated the two germline ends. CDR3 in DNA: TGTGCCAGCAGACCAACGACGGGTGGTCGAAGCGAGCAGTACTTC. This sequence encodes CASRPTTGGRSEQYF.

The chain couples TRBV7-2 to TRBJ2-5; 8 nucleotides line up with TRBD2. Germline values: CDR1 SGHTA, CDR2 FQGNSA. The CDR3 length is 16 residues. The V gene end was trimmed by 1 base and the J gene end by 4 bases; junction bases not matched to a gene: 8. The CDR3 spells CASSLGGAGVGETQYF. For the CDR3, the DNA is TGTGCCAGCAGCTTAGGGGGAGCGGGAGTCGGAGAGACCCAGTACTTC.

This chain links TRBV6-1 with TRBJ1-2; TRBD1 might be the D (5 bases). CDR1 is MNHNS and CDR2 is SASEGT in the germline V gene. Trimming cost V 2 bases and J 5 bases, with 9 bases left between them. The CDR3 has 13 residues. Written as DNA, the CDR3 is TGTGCCAGCAGTGAACCCCAGGGATATGGCTACACCTTC. Translation: CASSEPQGYGYTF.

The V call is TRBV7-2, the J call TRBJ2-7, with D hard to call. Germline CDR1 reads SGHTA; CDR2 reads FQGNSA. V lost 1 base, J lost 4 bases, and 17 bases lay in between. This CDR3 region has 16 residues. The CDR3 reads CASSLGPQALGYEQYF. The CDR3 nucleotides read TGTGCCAGCAGCTTAGGGCCCCAAGCGTTAGGTTACGAGCAGTACTTC.